This T cell receptor beta chain derives from a study of CD8 T cells in Susac syndrome. Random hexamers were used to reverse transcribe about 0.5 to 1 ug of RNA. In TCRdb, the immunoSEQ multiplex PCR reads were re-called with MiXCR into one record per CDR3 protein. This sample yields more than 100,000 distinct CDR3 sequences, of which 90% to 95% are seen a single time; more than 0.09% belongs to the top ten. The V gene end was trimmed by 5 bases and the J gene end by 6 bases; junction bases not matched to a gene: 9. CDR1 DFQATT and CDR2 SNEGSKA come from the germline V gene (reference sequence). The CDR3 has 15 residues.

The specimen was CD4+ T cells from PBMCs. V and J are TRBV20-1 and TRBJ2-3, with 12 bases aligning to TRBD1. The clonotype was recovered from a human donor in good health. This chain's CDR3 is CSARPGTGGRDTQYF. DNA of the CDR3: TGCAGTGCTCGTCCCGGGACAGGGGGCCGGGATACGCAGTATTTT.